Each of the 22 T cell receptor beta chains below was sequenced from the same sample in a study of shared clonotypes between healthy human individuals (TCRdb year 2020). Libraries were constructed by the immunoSEQ multiplex PCR assay. This immuneACCESS table, as held by TCRdb, lists in-frame sequences with V and J called but not all clones. Of the missing ones, under half trace to an unresolved V gene in checked studies; the others have no known cause. The sample has over a million clones on record, roughly 95% of them singletons. The top ten clones comprise about 1% of the sample. Material for sequencing was naive CD4+ T cells sorted from blood. The cell subset or site label for this specimen denotes: CD45RA+ positively selected. The receptors were gathered from a man younger than 45 in good health.

This chain links TRBV7-9 with TRBJ2-5; D possibly uses TRBD1 or TRBD2 (5 bases each). Germline-derived CDR1 and CDR2 are SEHNR and FQNEAQ (reference sequence). V dropped 4 bases and J dropped 4 bases, with 19 bases sitting between them. This CDR3 is 16 amino acids long. The CDR3 DNA reads as TGTGCCAGCAGCTCCCGCCGTGGGGGAGCCGTAGAGACCCAGTACTTC. It encodes CASSSRRGGAVETQYF.

J is TRBJ2-3 and V is TRBV5-1; 7 nucleotides line up with TRBD1. Germline CDR1 SGHRS, CDR2 YFSETQ. Trimming took 0 bases from V and 0 from J; bases not matched to a gene: 4. The CDR3 spans 16 residues. The CDR3 reads CASSLGGTASTDTQYF. The CDR3 DNA reads as TGCGCCAGCAGCTTGGGGGGGACAGCTAGCACAGATACGCAGTATTTT.

The V call is TRBV28, the J call TRBJ2-1; 13 positions agree with TRBD2. Germline CDR1 MDHEN, CDR2 SYDVKM. This CDR3 is built from 14 residues. J lost 7 bases, V lost 6 bases, and 3 bases had no gene match. The CDR3 DNA follows: TGTGCCAGCAGACTAGCGGGAGGGAGTAATGAGCAGTTCTTC. Its translation is CASRLAGGSNEQFF.

The chain recombines TRBV7-6 with TRBJ2-7; 12 positions agree with TRBD1. V trimming: 1 base; J trimming: 6 bases; junction bases outside the gene matches: 7. Germline V gene sequence: CDR1 SGHVS, CDR2 FNYEAQ. The CDR3 covers 16 residues. CDR3 residues: CASSLVSGQGAIEQYF. The CDR3 bases are TGTGCCAGCAGCTTAGTGTCGGGACAGGGGGCTATCGAGCAGTACTTC.

The rearrangement uses TRBV19 and TRBJ2-1; D not certain. Germline V lookup: CDR1 LNHDA, CDR2 SQIVND (reference sequence). The V gene lost 6 bases and the J gene lost 2 bases, with 5 bases spanning the gap. This CDR3 has 12 amino acids. The CDR3 DNA sequence: TGTGCCAGTAGAGGGCCCTACAATGAGCAGTTCTTC. Its translation is CASRGPYNEQFF.

As DNA, the CDR3 is TGTGCCAGCAGCTTAGGTCATATAGGGGCCCTTTACAATGAGCAGTTCTTC. Amino acid sequence: CASSLGHIGALYNEQFF. V usage is TRBV7-9 and J usage is TRBJ2-1, with D perhaps matching TRBD1 (5 bases). Germline V gene data show CDR1 as SEHNR and CDR2 as FQNEAQ (reference sequence). V lost 1 base to trimming and J lost 4 bases, with 17 bases between them. This CDR3 spans 17 amino acids.

The DNA for the CDR3 is TGTGCCAGCAGGAGGCTCAAAGGACACTCCTACGAGCAGTACTTC. Translated, it gives CASRRLKGHSYEQYF. The V gene is TRBV6-6, the J gene TRBJ2-7, with D perhaps TRBD1 (5 bases). V was clipped by 6 bases and J by 0 bases, with 15 bases between them. CDR1 is MNHNY and CDR2 is SVGAGI in the germline V gene (reference sequence). This CDR3 comprises 15 residues.

The J gene is TRBJ2-1, the V gene TRBV9; D may match TRBD1 or TRBD2 (5 bases each). V lost 4 bases, J lost 6 bases, and 14 bases lay in between. CDR1 SGDLS and CDR2 YYNGEE come from the germline V gene. There are 14 residues in the CDR3. The CDR3 reads CASSKGPPSNEQFF. CDR3 bases: TGTGCCAGCAGCAAGGGACCGCCAAGCAATGAGCAGTTCTTC. Full variable domain (remainder filled in from reference TRBV9 and TRBJ2-1): DSGVTQTPKHLITATGQRVTLRCSPRSGDLSVYWYQQSLDQGLQFLIQYYNGEERAKGNILERFSAQQFPDLHSELNLSSLELGDSALYFCASSKGPPSNEQFFGPGTRLTVL.

This chain uses TRBV15 with TRBJ2-5; D is undetermined. This CDR3 has 15 amino acids. The V gene's germline CDR1 is LNHNV and CDR2 YYDKDF (reference sequence). Between the trimmed V and J ends, which lost 0 bases and 0 bases, there was a span of 8 bases. The CDR3 region is CATSRDLGNQETQYF. CDR3 nucleotide sequence: TGTGCCACCAGCAGAGATCTAGGCAACCAAGAGACCCAGTACTTC. The variable domain in full, with the rest retrieved from reference TRBV15 and TRBJ2-5, is DAMVIQNPRYQVTQFGKPVTLSCSQTLNHNVMYWYQQKSSQAPKLLFHYYDKDFNNEADTPDNFQSRRPNTSFCFLDIRSPGLGDTAMYLCATSRDLGNQETQYFGPGTRLLVL.

This sequence joins TRBV18 and TRBJ1-5; no firm D call. Germline assignment: CDR1 KGHSH and CDR2 LQKENI. The CDR3 extends over 14 amino acids. The V gene lost 3 bases and the J gene lost 9 bases, with 15 bases spanning the gap. CDR3 residues: CASSPELRRGPQHF. The CDR3, as DNA: TGTGCCAGCTCACCGGAGTTACGACGTGGGCCCCAGCATTTT.

As DNA, the CDR3 is TGTGCCAGCGGCGGCAGTTATAGCAATCAGCCCCAGCATTTT. This gives the protein CASGGSYSNQPQHF. The V and J genes are TRBV21-1 and TRBJ1-5. TRBV21-1 is a pseudogene. This CDR3 region has 14 residues.

The chain uses TRBV5-1 and TRBJ1-1, with D perhaps TRBD1 (5 bases). Deletions cut 1 base from V and 1 base from J, with 11 bases between. Germline values: CDR1 SGHRS, CDR2 YFSETQ. This CDR3 is 15 amino acids long. Here the CDR3 DNA reads TGCGCCAGCAGCTTGCAGGGACCGGGGAACACTGAAGCTTTCTTT. Its translation is CASSLQGPGNTEAFF.

The V and J genes are TRBV7-2 and TRBJ1-5, with 10 bases matching TRBD1. The CDR3 has 17 amino acids. V lost 1 base and J lost 4; bases outside the gene matches: 7. Looked up from germline, CDR1 is SGHTA and CDR2 is FQGNSA. For the CDR3, the DNA is TGTGCCAGCAGCTTAGTAGGGACAGGGGCAGGTAATCAGCCCCAGCATTTT. It specifies CASSLVGTGAGNQPQHF. Using reference TRBV7-2 and TRBJ1-5 for the parts outside the CDR3, the full variable domain is GAGVSQSPSNKVTEKGKDVELRCDPISGHTALYWYRQSLGQGLEFLIYFQGNSAPDKSGLPSDRFSAERTGGSVSTLTIQRTQQEDSAVYLCASSLVGTGAGNQPQHFGDGTRLSIL.

V is TRBV2 and J is TRBJ2-7; D is possibly TRBD2 (6 bases). This CDR3 region has 13 residues. The V end was cut by 6 bases, the J end by 9 bases, with 18 bases between. Per germline, CDR1 SNHLY and CDR2 FYNNEI. CDR3 residues: CASRPGTETRQYF. The CDR3 DNA sequence: TGTGCCAGCAGGCCCGGGACTGAGACACGGCAGTACTTC.

J is TRBJ2-7 and V is TRBV27; 8 bases align to TRBD2. From germline, CDR1 is MNHEY and CDR2 SMNVEV (reference sequence). The CDR3 sequence is 13 residues long. The V gene end was trimmed by 4 bases and the J gene end by 3 bases; junction bases not matched to a gene: 2. The CDR3 loop reads CASSYSGVYEQYF. The CDR3 region has the DNA TGTGCCAGCAGTTATAGCGGGGTCTACGAGCAGTACTTC.

The CDR3 reads CASSPYDKNTEAFF. The CDR3 DNA is TGTGCCAGCTCACCATACGACAAGAACACTGAAGCTTTCTTT. The chain uses TRBV18 and TRBJ1-1; no definite D call. Trimming took 2 bases from V and 1 from J, leaving 8 bases between them. The germline V gene encodes CDR1 KGHSH and CDR2 LQKENI. This CDR3 comprises 14 residues.

This clone appeared once. The chain employs TRBV19 and TRBJ2-7; D perhaps matches TRBD2 (5 bases). The CDR3 consists of 16 residues. V shed 1 base and J shed 9 bases, with 22 bases lying between them. From germline, CDR1 is LNHDA and CDR2 SQIVND (reference sequence). The CDR3 DNA reads TGTGCCAGTAGTATAGGTTTGGTGGGAGACTACCCGTCGCAGTACTTC. Translation gives CASSIGLVGDYPSQYF.

The chain has TRBV18 and TRBJ1-3, with D possibly TRBD1 on 6 matching bases. The V and J ends lost 1 base and 1 base respectively, with 14 bases between them. CDR1 and CDR2 (germline): KGHSH, LQKENI. This CDR3 is built from 17 residues. CDR3 loop: CASSPLAEGGSGNTIYF. As DNA, the CDR3 is TGTGCCAGCTCACCACTAGCCGAGGGGGGATCTGGAAACACCATATATTTT.

The V and J genes are TRBV28 and TRBJ2-7, with 15 bases lining up with TRBD2. The CDR3 loop spans 16 amino acids. Per germline, CDR1 MDHEN and CDR2 SYDVKM. With 6 bases clipped from V and 4 bases from J, the junction kept 7 bases outside the gene matches. The CDR3 DNA sequence: TGTGCCAGCAGGGTATTCGGGACTAGCGGGAGGTACGAGCAGTACTTC. As protein: CASRVFGTSGRYEQYF.

The chain joins TRBV29-1 to TRBJ1-1; D is unclear. This CDR3 is 13 amino acids long. V was shortened by 4 bases and J by 7 bases, with 16 bases between the two germline ends. Germline V gene data show CDR1 as SQVTM and CDR2 as ANQGSEA. The CDR3 coding sequence is TGCAGCGTTGCTCCCCTCGATGCCCGTGAAGCTTTCTTT. It encodes CSVAPLDAREAFF. The variable domain in full, with the rest retrieved from reference TRBV29-1 and TRBJ1-1, is SAVISQKPSRDICQRGTSLTIQCQVDSQVTMMFWYRQQPGQSLTLIATANQGSEATYESGFVIDKFPISRPNLTFSTLTVSNMSPEDSSIYLCSVAPLDAREAFFGQGTRLTVV.

V usage is TRBV7-6 and J usage is TRBJ2-1, with D perhaps assigned TRBD1 or TRBD2 (6 bases each). The CDR3 sequence is 15 residues long. V was trimmed by 3 bases and J by 6 bases, leaving 15 bases between them. Germline values: CDR1 SGHVS, CDR2 FNYEAQ. DNA of the CDR3: TGTGCCAGCAGCTTTGCGGGGACAATGGGCAATGAGCAGTTCTTC. Translating it yields CASSFAGTMGNEQFF. The full variable domain, in which reference TRBV7-6 and TRBJ2-1 provide the parts outside the CDR3, is GAGVSQSPRYKVTKRGQDVALRCDPISGHVSLYWYRQALGQGPEFLTYFNYEAQQDKSGLPNDRFSAERPEGSISTLTIQRTEQRDSAMYRCASSFAGTMGNEQFFGPGTRLTVL.

The gene calls are TRBV7-2 and TRBJ2-6, with D possibly being TRBD1 (6 bases). The CDR3 has 18 amino acids. Trimming shortened V by 3 bases and J by 2 bases, and 17 bases separated the two germline ends. In germline, CDR1 is SGHTA, CDR2 FQGNSA. As DNA, the CDR3 is TGTGCCAGCAGCTTCCTAGGGACAACGGTTACTGGGGCCAACGTCCTGACTTTC. This gives the protein CASSFLGTTVTGANVLTF.